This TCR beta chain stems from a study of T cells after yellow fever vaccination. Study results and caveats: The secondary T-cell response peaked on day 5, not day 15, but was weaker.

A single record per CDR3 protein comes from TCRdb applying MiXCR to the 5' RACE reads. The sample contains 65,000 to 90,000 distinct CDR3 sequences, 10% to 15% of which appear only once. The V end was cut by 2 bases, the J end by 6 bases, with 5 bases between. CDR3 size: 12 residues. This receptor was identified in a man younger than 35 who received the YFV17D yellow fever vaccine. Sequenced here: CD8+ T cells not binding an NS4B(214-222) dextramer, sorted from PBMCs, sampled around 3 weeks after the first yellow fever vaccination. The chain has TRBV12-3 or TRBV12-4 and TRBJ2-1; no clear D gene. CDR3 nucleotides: TGTGCCAGCAGTTTAAATGCCAATGAGCAGTTCTTC. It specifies CASSLNANEQFF.